This T cell receptor beta chain was profiled in a study of shared clonotypes between healthy human individuals. Overall study context: Aged 18 to 49, the donors were a couple of women and a few men. Study-wide points: Richness estimates generally favored naive over memory subsets.

Naive CD8 cells were CD45RO-negative, positively selected for CCR7, excluding terminally differentiated effector memory CD45RA+ cells. For sorted subsets, 150 to 200 ng DNA per replicate equaled around 30,000 T cell genomes. Profiling relied on immunoSEQ multiplex PCR, and the TCRdb table lists in-frame clones only, not all of them. The sample consists of around 2.1 million clones, just over 90% of them appearing once. CDR3 length: 14 residues. V was clipped by 2 bases and J by 4 bases, with 11 bases between them. From germline, CDR1 is MGHRA and CDR2 YSYEKL. A note on this clone: Its antigen is currently unknown.

Sequenced material: naive CD8+ T cells from PBMCs. The chain uses TRBV4-1 and TRBJ1-1; no firm D call. The receptor's source is a man between 18 and 29 years old in good health. Some clones in this sample may be carry-over from other donors' samples. The CDR3 DNA reads TGCGCCAGCAGCCAATTGCAGGCGGGCACTGAAGCTTTCTTT. This codes for CASSQLQAGTEAFF.